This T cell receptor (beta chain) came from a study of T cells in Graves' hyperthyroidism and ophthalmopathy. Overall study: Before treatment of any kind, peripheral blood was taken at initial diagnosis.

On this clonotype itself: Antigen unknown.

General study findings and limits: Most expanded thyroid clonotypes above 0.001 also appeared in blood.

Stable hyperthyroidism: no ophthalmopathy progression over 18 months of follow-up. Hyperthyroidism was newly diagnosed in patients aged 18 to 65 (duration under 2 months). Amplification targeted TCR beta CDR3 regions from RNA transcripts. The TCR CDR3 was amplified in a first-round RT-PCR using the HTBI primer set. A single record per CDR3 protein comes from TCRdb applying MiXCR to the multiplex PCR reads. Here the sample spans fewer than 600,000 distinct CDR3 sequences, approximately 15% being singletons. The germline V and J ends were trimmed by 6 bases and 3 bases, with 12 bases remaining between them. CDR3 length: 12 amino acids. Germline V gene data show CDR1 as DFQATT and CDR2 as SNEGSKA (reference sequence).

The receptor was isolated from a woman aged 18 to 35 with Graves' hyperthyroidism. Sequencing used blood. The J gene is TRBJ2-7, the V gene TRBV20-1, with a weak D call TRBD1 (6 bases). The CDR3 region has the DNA TGCAGTGCCAGGGGCGCGGTCTACGAGCAGTACTTC. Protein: CSARGAVYEQYF.